Shown below are 10 T cell receptor beta chains from a single sample sequenced in a study of cytomegalovirus exposure and HLA in healthy donors. It was with 60 Vbeta and 13 Jbeta primers that the PCR ran. The method was immunoSEQ multiplex PCR; TCRdb's version includes in-frame clones alone and lacks a portion of them. The table shows around 110,000 clones, with roughly 83% occurring only once. Sequencing input: PBMCs. Source of these receptors: a young woman in good health and CMV-seropositive.

In this sample, this clone turned up once. This chain connects TRBV5-6 to TRBJ2-4; 11 nucleotides match TRBD1. CDR1 and CDR2 from the germline V gene are SGHDT and YYEEEE. With V trimmed by 4 bases and J by 2 bases, 5 bases remained unmatched. This CDR3 has 16 residues. The chain's CDR3 is CASSIGQGATKNIQYF. CDR3 nucleotides: TGTGCCAGCAGCATCGGACAGGGGGCGACCAAAAACATTCAGTACTTC.

The chain combines TRBV11-2 with TRBJ2-3, with TRBD1 matching 9 bases. Per the germline V gene, CDR1 is SGHAT and CDR2 is FQNNGV. CDR3 length: 15 residues. V was pared by 5 bases and J by 1 base, with 4 bases of the junction left unmatched. CDR3 in DNA: TGTGCCAGCAGCGATAGACAGGGGGGCACAGATACGCAGTATTTT. It codes for CASSDRQGGTDTQYF.

The chain joins TRBV2 to TRBJ2-2, with 8 bases that match TRBD2. The CDR3 is 14 residues long. Germline CDR1 SNHLY, CDR2 FYNNEI. The V segment lost 6 bases and the J segment 5 bases; nucleotides outside the gene matches: 5. The CDR3 bases are TGTGCCAGCAGCGCTAGCGGGTCGACCGGGGAGCTGTTTTTT. Translation gives CASSASGSTGELFF. Combining the CDR3 with reference TRBV2 and TRBJ2-2 gives the whole variable domain EPEVTQTPSHQVTQMGQEVILRCVPISNHLYFYWYRQILGQKVEFLVSFYNNEISEKSEIFDDQFSVERPDGSNFTLKIRSTKLEDSAMYFCASSASGSTGELFFGEGSRLTVL.

The chain joins TRBV5-1 to TRBJ2-1, with 14 positions matching TRBD2. Trimming cost V 1 base and J 8 bases; bases outside gene matches: 8. The CDR3 extends over 17 amino acids. Germline-derived CDR1 and CDR2 are SGHRS and YFSETQ. CDR3 coding DNA: TGCGCCAGCAGCTTGAGGGGACTAGCGGGAGACGGGTATGAGCAGTTCTTC. It yields the protein CASSLRGLAGDGYEQFF.

V is TRBV6-5 and J is TRBJ1-2; possible D gene TRBD1, 6 bases. Trimming stripped 5 bases from V and 4 bases from J, with 14 bases between. Germline V CDR1 and CDR2: MNHEY, SVGAGI. CDR3 length: 14 amino acids. In DNA form, the CDR3 reads TGTGCCAGCAGTAAAGAGGGGGGGGGCTATGGCTACACCTTC. It specifies CASSKEGGGYGYTF.

This clone was seen once. The rearrangement uses TRBV7-8 and TRBJ1-1; 10 nucleotides agree with TRBD1. The CDR3 totals 14 residues. CDR1 and CDR2 from the germline V gene are SGHVS and FQNEAQ. V dropped 5 bases and J dropped 6; count of bases not matched to a gene: 6. This chain's CDR3 is CASSPTGGASEAFF. The CDR3 region has the DNA TGTGCCAGCAGCCCGACAGGGGGCGCTTCTGAAGCTTTCTTT. The full variable domain, its missing parts supplied by reference TRBV7-8 and TRBJ1-1, is GAGVSQSPRYKVAKRGQDVALRCDPISGHVSLFWYQQALGQGPEFLTYFQNEAQLDKSGLPSDRFFAERPEGSVSTLKIQRTQQEDSAVYLCASSPTGGASEAFFGQGTRLTVV.

Comments on this clone: Other DNA sequences in the sample encode the same CDR3. The chain is built from TRBV7-2 and TRBJ1-2; the D gene is possibly TRBD1 (6 bases). The germline V and J ends were trimmed by 0 bases and 8 bases, with 16 bases remaining between them. CDR3 length: 15 amino acids. Germline V gene data show CDR1 as SGHTA and CDR2 as FQGNSA. CDR3 in amino acids: CASSLALAGAGGYTF. The CDR3 coding sequence is TGTGCCAGCAGCTTAGCCCTGGCGGGGGCGGGGGGCTACACCTTC.

The gene calls are TRBV10-1 and TRBJ1-2, with D maybe TRBD1 (5 bases). CDR3 length: 13 residues. The germline CDR1 and CDR2 sequences are WNHNN and SYGVQD (reference sequence). With 0 bases removed from V and 6 bases from J, the gap between germline ends came to 8 bases. CDR3 nucleotide sequence: TGCGCCAGCAGTGAGTCGGGGGGACATGGCTACACCTTC. Its protein is CASSESGGHGYTF.

This clone was recorded only once. This rearrangement joins TRBV7-9 to TRBJ1-5; the match to TRBD1 covers 7 bases. The germline gives CDR1 SEHNR, CDR2 FQNEAQ (reference sequence). With V trimmed by 5 bases and J by 3 bases, 7 bases remained unmatched. CDR3 length equals 15 residues. The CDR3 sequence is CASSPRGSDNQPQHF. Written as DNA, the CDR3 is TGTGCCAGCAGCCCCAGGGGGTCAGACAATCAGCCCCAGCATTTT.

The chain has TRBV25-1 and TRBJ2-2; 9 bases line up with TRBD2. This CDR3 has 15 residues. Germline CDR1 MGHDK, CDR2 SYGVNS. Unmatched junction bases numbered 4, after V lost 4 bases and J lost 4 bases. The CDR3 spells CASSVGLAFTGELFF. CDR3 DNA: TGTGCCAGCAGTGTGGGACTAGCTTTCACCGGGGAGCTGTTTTTT.